These T cell receptor beta chains were read from a single sample in a study of blood T cell repertoires in COVID-19. Here immunoSEQ multiplex PCR was the method, and the copy in TCRdb shows in-frame clones only, minus some. The repertoire holds roughly 200,000 clones, 65% to 90% seen once, with about 13% in the top ten. The sample comprised peripheral blood. All receptors come from a human donor in a cohort sampled during active COVID-19. The CDR3 runs from the conserved cysteine through the conserved F or W. The D gene is left open where the match is weak. Only some rows state a clone size, as once, few, many or a class for expanded clones.

d_call,j_call,v_call,clone_size,cdr3_nt,cdr3_aa
TRBD1,TRBJ1-1,TRBV2,few,TGTGCCAGCAGGGGACAGGGGTACACTGAAGCTTTCTTT,CASRGQGYTEAFF
TRBD1,TRBJ2-1,TRBV24-1,.,TGTGCCACCAGTGATGGTCCGGGACAGAGACAGTACAATGAGCAGTTCTTC,CATSDGPGQRQYNEQFF
TRBD1,TRBJ1-4,TRBV18,.,TGTGCCAGCTCCCGACAGGGGGCCGCAACTAATGAAAAACTGTTTTTT,CASSRQGAATNEKLFF
.,TRBJ2-7,TRBV19,.,TGTGCCAGTAGTATTAACGGGGTCACTGACGAGCAGTACTTC,CASSINGVTDEQYF
TRBD2,TRBJ2-7,TRBV6-5,.,TGTGCCAGCACGGGGGGGCGCAGCCCACTCGAGCAGTACTTC,CASTGGRSPLEQYF
TRBD1,TRBJ1-2,TRBV9,.,TGTGCCAGCAGCCCAGGGACAGGGGACTATGGCTACACCTTC,CASSPGTGDYGYTF
TRBD1,TRBJ2-7,TRBV19,.,TGTGCCAGTAGTAGGCCCCCCCGGGACAGGGGTTTCGACGAGCAGTACTTC,CASSRPPRDRGFDEQYF
TRBD1,TRBJ2-5,TRBV19,.,TGTGCCAGTAGTATCGGACAGGGGGGGGAGACCCAGTACTTC,CASSIGQGGETQYF
TRBD2,TRBJ2-5,TRBV18,.,TGTGCCAGCTCAGGACTAGGCAGACAAGAGACCCAGTACTTC,CASSGLGRQETQYF
.,TRBJ1-5,TRBV4-2,once,TGTGCCAGCAGCCTTTCTGAGACAGACAATCAGCCCCAGCATTTT,CASSLSETDNQPQHF
.,TRBJ2-4,TRBV27,.,TGTGCCAGCAGCCAAGGGGGGGCGGCTCTAGCCAAAAACATTCAGTACTTC,CASSQGGAALAKNIQYF
.,TRBJ1-5,TRBV11-2,.,TGTGCCAGCAGCTTAGCTCCCCAGATCAATCAGCCCCAGCATTTT,CASSLAPQINQPQHF
TRBD1,TRBJ1-5,TRBV30,.,TGTGCCTGGAGTGTAAGGGGACAGGGCCAGCATTTT,CAWSVRGQGQHF
.,TRBJ1-5,TRBV28,.,TGTGCCAGCAGTTCAATTAGTTTGTCCAATCAGCCCCAGCATTTT,CASSSISLSNQPQHF
.,TRBJ2-7,TRBV29-1,.,TGCAGCGTTAAAATCGGTCCTAGCTACTACGAGCAGTACTTC,CSVKIGPSYYEQYF
.,TRBJ1-4,TRBV19,.,TGTGCCAGTAGTTTAACACCGACAACTAATGAAAAACTGTTTTTT,CASSLTPTTNEKLFF